The next 22 T cell receptor beta chains were all read from a single sample in a study of blood T cell repertoires in COVID-19. Generated by immunoSEQ multiplex PCR, the TCRdb table keeps only in-frame clones and is missing some. In the table there are tens of thousands of clones, approximately 82% of which are singletons. Sequencing used peripheral blood. The receptors stem from a man aged 60 to 75 with acute or convalescent COVID-19.

The chain uses TRBV5-4 and TRBJ1-2; a weak D match, TRBD1 (5 bases). The ends were cut back, 7 bases at V and 5 bases at J, with 12 bases in the middle. CDR1 and CDR2 (germline): SGHNT, YYREEE (reference sequence). The CDR3 consists of 12 residues. In DNA form, the CDR3 reads TGTGCCAGCTCAGAGCAGGGTTATGGCTACACCTTC. This encodes CASSEQGYGYTF.

V and J are TRBV6-5 and TRBJ1-1; 7 positions match TRBD1. This CDR3 region has 15 residues. Germline V gives CDR1 MNHEY, CDR2 SVGAGI. With 4 bases clipped from V and 9 bases from J, the junction kept 14 bases outside the gene matches. This chain's CDR3 is CASSSHRTGSLKAFF. The CDR3 DNA follows: TGTGCCAGCAGTTCCCACCGGACAGGCAGCCTAAAAGCTTTCTTT.

The CDR3 sequence: CASSPRQGGYEQYF. In DNA, the CDR3 is TGCGCCAGCAGCCCTCGTCAAGGAGGCTACGAGCAGTACTTC. This chain links TRBV5-1 with TRBJ2-7; D is perhaps TRBD2 (5 bases). CDR1 is SGHRS, CDR2 YFSETQ, per germline. Trimming removed 4 bases from V and 3 bases from J, with 14 bases in between. CDR3 length equals 14 residues.

This chain uses TRBV28 with TRBJ1-2; perhaps TRBD1 as D (5 bases). V was shortened by 4 bases and J by 2 bases, with 11 bases between the two germline ends. The CDR3 covers 14 residues. Germline CDR1 reads MDHEN; CDR2 reads SYDVKM. The CDR3: CASSSGLSNYGYTF. In DNA, the CDR3 is TGTGCCAGCAGTTCAGGGTTGTCCAACTATGGCTACACCTTC.

V usage is TRBV4-1 and J usage is TRBJ1-5, with a possible D match to TRBD1 (5 bases). The CDR3 runs 16 residues. Germline CDR1 reads MGHRA; CDR2 reads YSYEKL. V was clipped by 5 bases and J by 2 bases, with 16 bases between them. CDR3 protein: CASSSLGSGRNQPQHF. The CDR3 nucleotides are TGCGCCAGCAGCTCTCTAGGGTCAGGGCGCAATCAGCCCCAGCATTTT.

The chain joins TRBV28 to TRBJ2-3; tentative D call: TRBD2 (5 bases). Germline CDR1 MDHEN, CDR2 SYDVKM. The CDR3 loop spans 18 amino acids. V shed 5 bases and J shed 1 base, with 22 bases lying between them. The CDR3 here is CASSPLIDGRGGTDTQYF. CDR3 DNA: TGTGCCAGCAGTCCCCTCATCGACGGTCGGGGAGGCACAGATACGCAGTATTTT.

V gene TRBV4-2 combines with J gene TRBJ1-2; tentatively, D is TRBD1 (5 bases). Deletions cut 0 bases from V and 6 bases from J, with 14 bases between. The CDR3 spans 15 residues. The V gene's germline CDR1 is LGHNA and CDR2 YNFKEQ. Here the CDR3 DNA reads TGTGCCAGCAGCCAAGAGGTAGGGGTCCTAGATGGCTACACCTTC. It yields the protein CASSQEVGVLDGYTF.

The gene calls are TRBV2 and TRBJ2-3; the match to TRBD2 covers 8 bases. The germline V gene encodes CDR1 SNHLY and CDR2 FYNNEI. The CDR3 totals 13 residues. The J segment lost 5 bases and the V segment lost 7 bases, leaving 5 bases of the junction unmatched. The CDR3 DNA is TGTGCCAGCACGGGGGGGCGGGTAGATACGCAGTATTTT. Amino acids: CASTGGRVDTQYF.

The rearrangement uses TRBV5-1 and TRBJ1-6; D might be TRBD1 (6 bases). Trimming shortened V by 1 base and J by 9 bases, and 11 bases separated the two germline ends. Germline V gene data show CDR1 as SGHRS and CDR2 as YFSETQ. There are 14 residues in the CDR3. As DNA, the CDR3 is TGCGCCAGCAGCTTGAACAGGGAAATTTCACCCCTCCACTTT. Its translation is CASSLNREISPLHF. Supplemented by reference TRBV5-1 and TRBJ1-6, the full variable domain reads KAGVTQTPRYLIKTRGQQVTLSCSPISGHRSVSWYQQTPGQGLQFLFEYFSETQRNKGNFPGRFSGRQFSNSRSEMNVSTLELGDSALYLCASSLNREISPLHFGNGTRLTVT.

The rearrangement joins TRBV4-1 to TRBJ1-1; D call uncertain. In germline, CDR1 is MGHRA, CDR2 YSYEKL. CDR3 length: 15 amino acids. Between the trimmed V and J ends, which lost 1 base and 5 bases, there was a span of 14 bases. CDR3 protein: CASSQVLAVRTEAFF. CDR3 DNA sequence: TGCGCCAGCAGCCAAGTACTGGCGGTGAGGACTGAAGCTTTCTTT.

The sample holds one count of this clone. The J gene is TRBJ1-1, the V gene TRBV6-1, with a possible D match to TRBD1 (6 bases). Germline values: CDR1 MNHNS, CDR2 SASEGT. The CDR3 spans 12 residues. V lost 2 bases and J lost 6, with 7 bases in between. DNA of the CDR3: TGTGCCAGCAGTGAAAGGACAGCTGAAGCTTTCTTT. Amino acids: CASSERTAEAFF.

This rearrangement joins TRBV21-1 to TRBJ1-2; the listed D gene, TRBD1, was not tested against the DNA. TRBV21-1 is annotated as a pseudogene. The CDR3 spans 14 residues. The CDR3 reads CAPGSTGGGYGYTF. CDR3 coding DNA: TGTGCCCCCGGGTCGACAGGGGGTGGCTATGGCTACACCTTC.

V gene TRBV19 combines with J gene TRBJ1-1; 8 nucleotides match TRBD1. Germline CDR1 reads LNHDA; CDR2 reads SQIVND (reference sequence). This CDR3 is 12 amino acids long. V dropped 5 bases and J dropped 4; count of bases not matched to a gene: 0. The CDR3 DNA reads TGTGCCAGTAGTGACAGGGGCACTGAAGCTTTCTTT. This gives the protein CASSDRGTEAFF.

This rearrangement joins TRBV10-3 to TRBJ1-2; 7 bases align to TRBD1. The CDR3 has 12 amino acids. Looked up from germline, CDR1 is ENHRY and CDR2 is SYGVKD. J gave up 4 bases and V 8 bases, and 4 bases lay outside the gene matches. The CDR3 bases are TGTGCCATCCAGGGGGGACCCTATGGCTACACCTTC. Translating it yields CAIQGGPYGYTF.

The chain combines TRBV24-1 with TRBJ2-4, with 8 bases aligning to TRBD2. Germline assignment: CDR1 KGHDR and CDR2 SFDVKD. The CDR3 has 14 amino acids. The trim removed 4 bases at V and 12 bases at J, leaving 10 bases unmatched. CDR3 bases: TGTGCCACCAGTGACGCGCGGGGGGTCCAGACTCAGTACTTC. Its protein is CATSDARGVQTQYF.

This clone has only one observation. This sequence joins TRBV9 and TRBJ1-3; D is unresolved. Trimming pared 2 bases from V and 0 bases from J, leaving 6 bases between. The length of the CDR3 is 14 residues. Germline V gene data show CDR1 as SGDLS and CDR2 as YYNGEE. CDR3 bases: TGTGCCAGCAGCGTTGGCCTCTCTGGAAACACCATATATTTT. Translated: CASSVGLSGNTIYF.

The rearrangement links TRBV5-1 to TRBJ2-3; no clear D gene. The CDR3 runs 14 residues. The germline V and J ends were trimmed by 6 bases and 5 bases, with 16 bases remaining between them. Germline CDR1 SGHRS, CDR2 YFSETQ. Here the CDR3 DNA reads TGCGCCAGCACCCCGCAGGTCTCCGGAGATACGCAGTATTTT. It yields the protein CASTPQVSGDTQYF.

The V call is TRBV28, the J call TRBJ2-7; D possibly corresponds to TRBD2 (6 bases). The CDR3 is 15 amino acids. Per germline, CDR1 MDHEN and CDR2 SYDVKM. V shed 4 bases and J shed 0 bases, with 13 bases lying between them. The CDR3 here is CASSSGGAGSYEQYF. The CDR3 DNA follows: TGTGCCAGCAGTTCAGGCGGGGCGGGCTCCTACGAGCAGTACTTC.

CDR3 residues: CASRRGLDNTEAFF. The CDR3 nucleotides are TGCGCCAGCAGGAGGGGGCTCGATAACACTGAAGCTTTCTTT. The chain employs TRBV5-1 and TRBJ1-1, with 7 bases aligning to TRBD1. Trimming removed 5 bases from V and 2 bases from J; junction bases left unmatched: 6. Germline loops: CDR1 SGHRS, CDR2 YFSETQ. This CDR3 contains 14 residues.

The chain recombines TRBV5-5 with TRBJ1-4; no clear D gene. This CDR3 has 12 amino acids. Germline CDR1 SGHKS, CDR2 YYEKEE (reference sequence). Trimming removed 3 bases at V and 7 bases at J, with 7 bases between. The chain's CDR3 is CASSSEGEKLFF. The CDR3 nucleotides read TGTGCCAGCAGCTCAGAGGGTGAAAAACTGTTTTTT.

This rearrangement joins TRBV19 to TRBJ1-2, with 10 bases lining up with TRBD1. The CDR3 is 17 residues long. With V trimmed by 4 bases and J by 1 base, 9 bases remained unmatched. The germline CDR1 and CDR2 sequences are LNHDA and SQIVND (reference sequence). CDR3 loop: CASSTSPGQGINYGYTF. CDR3 bases: TGTGCCAGTAGTACCTCGCCGGGACAGGGGATTAACTATGGCTACACCTTC.

V usage is TRBV7-8 and J usage is TRBJ1-2, with unresolved D. V dropped 2 bases and J dropped 0 bases, with 4 bases sitting between them. The CDR3 loop spans 13 amino acids. The V gene's germline CDR1 is SGHVS and CDR2 FQNEAQ. This chain's CDR3 is CASSLNSNYGYTF. Written as DNA, the CDR3 is TGTGCCAGCAGCTTAAACTCTAACTATGGCTACACCTTC.